A selection of T cell receptor beta chains follows, all from one sample in a study of blood T cell repertoires in COVID-19. Clones were read by immunoSEQ multiplex PCR, and TCRdb kept only the in-frame ones, dropping some. The repertoire holds fewer than 250,000 clones, with about 85% as singletons. The sequenced material came from peripheral blood. These receptors all come from a man aged 35-49 years with acute or convalescent COVID-19. Each CDR3 is given with its conserved first and last residue. The order of the fields is clone size, V gene, J gene, D gene, CDR3 protein, CDR3 DNA. A D gene is named only where the DNA matches it firmly. Some rows mark clone size as missing; the rest say once, few, many or name a class of expanded clone.

size: .
V: TRBV5-1
J: TRBJ1-4
D: .
CDR3: CASRIGDEKLFF
DNA: TGCGCCAGCAGGATCGGGGATGAAAAACTGTTTTTT

size: .
V: TRBV2
J: TRBJ2-7
D: TRBD1
CDR3: CASSHKAPGQGSYEQYF
DNA: TGTGCCAGCAGCCACAAAGCTCCGGGACAGGGTTCCTACGAGCAGTACTTC

size: once
V: TRBV18
J: TRBJ2-2
D: .
CDR3: CASSPNAGATGELFF
DNA: TGTGCCAGCTCACCAAACGCCGGAGCCACCGGGGAGCTGTTTTTT

size: .
V: TRBV11-3
J: TRBJ2-2
D: TRBD2
CDR3: CASSSRLAGKTGELFF
DNA: TGTGCCAGCAGCTCCCGACTAGCGGGGAAGACCGGGGAGCTGTTTTTT

size: .
V: TRBV2
J: TRBJ2-4
D: TRBD2
CDR3: CASSVREANIQYF
DNA: TGTGCCAGCAGTGTTCGGGAGGCGAACATTCAGTACTTC

size: few
V: TRBV19
J: TRBJ1-6
D: .
CDR3: CASSIEGLGPLHF
DNA: TGTGCCAGTAGTATTGAGGGACTCGGACCCCTCCACTTT

size: .
V: TRBV6-6
J: TRBJ1-6
D: .
CDR3: CASSYSESPLHF
DNA: TGTGCCAGCAGTTACTCTGAGTCACCCCTCCACTTT

size: few
V: TRBV5-1
J: TRBJ1-2
D: TRBD1
CDR3: CASSLAPTGRYGYTF
DNA: TGCGCCAGCAGCTTGGCCCCGACAGGGAGGTATGGCTACACCTTC

size: .
V: TRBV28
J: TRBJ2-2
D: .
CDR3: CASRHSPNTGELFF
DNA: TGTGCCAGCAGACATAGCCCCAACACCGGGGAGCTGTTTTTT

size: .
V: TRBV5-8
J: TRBJ1-5
D: .
CDR3: CATSRESYQPQHF
DNA: TGTGCCACCTCCAGGGAAAGCTATCAGCCCCAGCATTTT

size: .
V: TRBV10-2
J: TRBJ1-1
D: TRBD1
CDR3: CASSDSTGGKDTEAFF
DNA: TGCGCCAGCAGTGATTCGACAGGGGGCAAGGACACTGAAGCTTTCTTT

size: .
V: TRBV18
J: TRBJ1-2
D: TRBD1
CDR3: CASSPGQGTLGGYTF
DNA: TGTGCCAGCTCACCCGGACAGGGGACCCTAGGAGGCTACACCTTC

size: .
V: TRBV29-1
J: TRBJ2-5
D: .
CDR3: CSFIGVFGETQYF
DNA: TGCAGCTTTATAGGGGTTTTCGGGGAGACCCAGTACTTC

size: .
V: TRBV27
J: TRBJ1-6
D: .
CDR3: CASSLLARESPLHF
DNA: TGTGCCAGCAGTTTATTGGCCAGGGAATCACCCCTCCACTTT

size: .
V: TRBV5-1
J: TRBJ2-5
D: TRBD2
CDR3: CASSSGGSQETQYF
DNA: TGCGCCAGCAGTAGCGGGGGTTCCCAAGAGACCCAGTACTTC

size: .
V: TRBV9
J: TRBJ1-2
D: TRBD1
CDR3: CASSAGQEYGYTF
DNA: TGTGCCAGCAGCGCGGGACAGGAATATGGCTACACCTTC

size: .
V: TRBV7-3
J: TRBJ2-1
D: TRBD1
CDR3: CASSYGQAYNEQFF
DNA: TGTGCCAGCAGCTACGGACAGGCGTACAATGAGCAGTTCTTC

size: .
V: TRBV24-1
J: TRBJ2-5
D: TRBD1
CDR3: CATSDSRTGVETQYF
DNA: TGTGCCACCAGTGATTCGCGGACAGGGGTGGAGACCCAGTACTTC

size: .
V: TRBV6-5
J: TRBJ1-5
D: TRBD1
CDR3: CASSYSSRGDNQPQHF
DNA: TGTGCCAGCAGTTACTCGTCCAGGGGGGACAATCAGCCCCAGCATTTT

size: once
V: TRBV7-2
J: TRBJ2-3
D: TRBD2
CDR3: CASRSTSGGRDTQYF
DNA: TGTGCCAGCAGGTCGACTAGCGGGGGAAGAGATACGCAGTATTTT

size: few
V: TRBV16
J: TRBJ1-1
D: TRBD1
CDR3: CASSMGQGTEAFF
DNA: TGTGCCAGCAGCATGGGACAGGGAACTGAAGCTTTCTTT

size: .
V: TRBV18
J: TRBJ2-5
D: TRBD2
CDR3: CASSPGLYSEETQYF
DNA: TGTGCCAGCTCGCCGGGACTATATTCCGAAGAGACCCAGTACTTC

size: .
V: TRBV6-6
J: TRBJ2-2
D: TRBD1
CDR3: CASRPRTGDTGELFF
DNA: TGTGCCAGCAGACCCCGGACAGGGGATACCGGGGAGCTGTTTTTT

size: .
V: TRBV6-2/TRBV6-3
J: TRBJ1-5
D: TRBD1
CDR3: CASSFRTGGRRGNQPQHF
DNA: TGTGCCAGCAGTTTCCGGACAGGGGGGAGGAGGGGCAATCAGCCCCAGCATTTT

size: .
V: TRBV6-5
J: TRBJ1-4
D: .
CDR3: CASSLQTGKLFF
DNA: TGTGCCAGCAGTTTACAAACAGGAAAACTGTTTTTT

size: .
V: TRBV6-1
J: TRBJ1-5
D: TRBD1
CDR3: CASSETGQGVQPQHF
DNA: TGTGCCAGCAGTGAAACGGGACAGGGAGTACAGCCCCAGCATTTT

size: .
V: TRBV6-5
J: TRBJ2-1
D: .
CDR3: CASSSGRANYNEQFF
DNA: TGTGCCAGCAGTTCGGGCAGGGCCAACTACAATGAGCAGTTCTTC

size: once
V: TRBV10-1
J: TRBJ2-1
D: TRBD1
CDR3: CASRVGQGTDEQFF
DNA: TGCGCCAGCAGAGTGGGACAGGGGACGGATGAGCAGTTCTTC

size: .
V: TRBV4-3
J: TRBJ2-1
D: TRBD2
CDR3: CASSQDPSGGDEQFF
DNA: TGCGCCAGCAGCCAAGATCCTAGCGGGGGGGATGAGCAGTTCTTC

size: .
V: TRBV19
J: TRBJ1-1
D: .
CDR3: CASKTGNTEAFF
DNA: TGTGCCAGCAAGACAGGGAACACTGAAGCTTTCTTT

size: .
V: TRBV2
J: TRBJ1-4
D: .
CDR3: CASRFFQGDEKLFF
DNA: TGTGCCAGCAGGTTCTTCCAGGGTGATGAAAAACTGTTTTTT

size: .
V: TRBV2
J: TRBJ2-2
D: TRBD1
CDR3: CASSSQGARNTGELFF
DNA: TGTGCCAGCAGTTCACAGGGGGCCAGGAACACCGGGGAGCTGTTTTTT

size: .
V: TRBV5-1
J: TRBJ1-6
D: TRBD1
CDR3: CASSYLGTGGDSPLHF
DNA: TGCGCCAGCAGCTACCTAGGGACAGGCGGTGATTCACCCCTCCACTTT

size: .
V: TRBV28
J: TRBJ2-5
D: .
CDR3: CASSLSGQETQYF
DNA: TGTGCCAGCAGTTTGTCCGGTCAAGAGACCCAGTACTTC

size: .
V: TRBV7-8
J: TRBJ1-1
D: .
CDR3: CASTPQVEKPYTEAFF
DNA: TGTGCCAGCACCCCACAGGTCGAGAAGCCCTACACTGAAGCTTTCTTT

size: .
V: TRBV15
J: TRBJ2-7
D: .
CDR3: CATSEFGAGPYEQYF
DNA: TGTGCCACCAGCGAGTTTGGGGCAGGGCCGTACGAGCAGTACTTC

size: few
V: TRBV7-9
J: TRBJ2-4
D: TRBD1
CDR3: CASSRTGGAKNIQYF
DNA: TGTGCCAGCAGCCGGACAGGGGGGGCCAAAAACATTCAGTACTTC

size: .
V: TRBV28
J: TRBJ1-5
D: .
CDR3: CASSSPVPSPQHF
DNA: TGTGCCAGCAGTTCCCCGGTCCCGTCGCCCCAGCATTTT

size: few
V: TRBV11-2
J: TRBJ2-1
D: .
CDR3: CASSPGAGGGNEQFF
DNA: TGTGCCAGCAGCCCAGGGGCAGGGGGAGGCAATGAGCAGTTCTTC

size: .
V: TRBV4-2
J: TRBJ1-2
D: .
CDR3: CASSPSQGVGYGYTF
DNA: TGTGCCAGCAGTCCTAGTCAGGGTGTGGGCTATGGCTACACCTTC

size: .
V: TRBV5-1
J: TRBJ1-4
D: TRBD1
CDR3: CASRGTGGIEKLFF
DNA: TGCGCCAGCAGGGGGACAGGAGGGATCGAAAAACTGTTTTTT

size: .
V: TRBV10-2
J: TRBJ2-6
D: TRBD1
CDR3: CASSEAGTGRAGANVLTF
DNA: TGCGCCAGCAGTGAGGCTGGGACAGGGCGGGCTGGGGCCAACGTCCTGACTTTC

size: .
V: TRBV19
J: TRBJ1-2
D: .
CDR3: CASSVMGGQTNYGYTF
DNA: TGTGCCAGTAGTGTCATGGGCGGACAGACTAACTATGGCTACACCTTC

size: .
V: TRBV3-1/TRBV3-2
J: TRBJ1-1
D: TRBD1
CDR3: CASSQERRTGGYTEAFF
DNA: TGTGCCAGCAGCCAAGAGAGGCGGACAGGGGGTTACACTGAAGCTTTCTTT

size: .
V: TRBV4-1
J: TRBJ2-5
D: .
CDR3: CASSPSGETQYF
DNA: TGCGCCAGCAGCCCCTCCGGGGAGACCCAGTACTTC

size: .
V: TRBV4-1
J: TRBJ1-2
D: TRBD1
CDR3: CASSQGRDRVNYGYTF
DNA: TGCGCCAGCAGCCAAGGGCGGGACAGGGTGAACTATGGCTACACCTTC

size: .
V: TRBV5-6
J: TRBJ2-3
D: .
CDR3: CASSLDNTDTQYF
DNA: TGTGCCAGCAGCTTGGATAACACAGATACGCAGTATTTT

size: .
V: TRBV12-3/TRBV12-4
J: TRBJ1-4
D: TRBD1
CDR3: CASSYRGSEKLFF
DNA: TGTGCCAGCAGTTACAGGGGAAGTGAAAAACTGTTTTTT

size: .
V: TRBV30
J: TRBJ2-7
D: TRBD2
CDR3: CAWSVGGGSYEQYF
DNA: TGTGCCTGGAGTGTTGGGGGGGGGAGCTACGAGCAGTACTTC

size: .
V: TRBV21-1
J: TRBJ2-3
D: .
CDR3: CASPSLRGSYTDTQYF
DNA: TGTGCCAGCCCCAGTCTTCGGGGTTCTTACACAGATACGCAGTATTTT

size: .
V: TRBV6-1
J: TRBJ2-3
D: .
CDR3: CASSEIGRRTDTQYF
DNA: TGTGCCAGCAGTGAAATTGGCAGGCGCACAGATACGCAGTATTTT